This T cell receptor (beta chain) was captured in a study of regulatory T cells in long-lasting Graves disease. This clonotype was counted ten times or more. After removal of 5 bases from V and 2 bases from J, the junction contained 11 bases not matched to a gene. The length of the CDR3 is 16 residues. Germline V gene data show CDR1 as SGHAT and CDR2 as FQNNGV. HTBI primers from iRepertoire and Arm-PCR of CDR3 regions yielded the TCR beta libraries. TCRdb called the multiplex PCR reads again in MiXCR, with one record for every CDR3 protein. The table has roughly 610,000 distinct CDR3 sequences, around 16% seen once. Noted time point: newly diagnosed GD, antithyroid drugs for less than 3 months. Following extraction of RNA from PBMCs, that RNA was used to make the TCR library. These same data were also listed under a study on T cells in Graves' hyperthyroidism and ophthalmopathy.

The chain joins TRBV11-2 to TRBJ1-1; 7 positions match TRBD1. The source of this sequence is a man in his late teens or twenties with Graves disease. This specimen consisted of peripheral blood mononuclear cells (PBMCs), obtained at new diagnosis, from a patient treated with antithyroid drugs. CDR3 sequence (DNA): TGTGCCAGCAGCCCGCGGGACAGCCGGGTTAACACTGAAGCTTTCTTT. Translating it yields CASSPRDSRVNTEAFF.